The T cell receptor (beta chain) under discussion was sequenced for a study of response to subunit inactivated influenza vaccine. The CDR3 is made up of 14 amino acids. Per the germline V gene, CDR1 is SGHTA and CDR2 is FQGNSA. Trimming removed 2 bases from V and 9 bases from J; junction bases left unmatched: 7. TCRdb reprocessed the RT-PCR reads via MiXCR and lists one record per CDR3 protein. The sample shows 500,000 to 700,000 distinct CDR3 sequences, around 25% of them seen only once. This clonotype occurred a few times. Another study also made use of these data, one on T cells expressing NK-cell markers. That publication notes: Libraries used 5'RACE template switching adding universal primer site and UMIs. Within the sequenced cohort of eight donors, seven exhibited HCMV seropositivity and one was seronegative. Several experiments employed an anti-gamma-delta TCR antibody to confine sorting to alpha-beta TCR T cells. The study found dominant NKG2C+ clonotypes at roughly 1.0-7.5% of CD8+ T cells in five or six donors. The CD3+CD56-NKG2C+ fraction was also led by these clonotypes in a few donors.

Here the sequenced sample was CD4+ T cells sorted from PBMCs, taken about 13 days after vaccination. The chain employs TRBV7-2 and TRBJ1-2; 9 bases agree with TRBD1. This TCR derives from a man aged 45-60 years who received an inactivated influenza vaccine. The DNA of the CDR3 is TGTGCCAGCAGCTTACATAGACAGGGGGACAGCTACACCTTC. Translated, it gives CASSLHRQGDSYTF. Full variable domain (rest looked up from reference TRBV7-2 and TRBJ1-2): GAGVSQSPSNKVTEKGKDVELRCDPISGHTALYWYRQSLGQGLEFLIYFQGNSAPDKSGLPSDRFSAERTGGSVSTLTIQRTQQEDSAVYLCASSLHRQGDSYTFGSGTRLTVV.